Below, one T cell receptor (beta chain) is given with its context. Its target is unknown. This sample is part of a study of identical twins. Regarding the study as a whole: Analyses of zero insertions could, in part, be confounded by invariant MAIT and iNKT cells. In beta out-of-frame sequences, the excess sharing between twins was weaker. It was cross-sectional statistical analysis, not following the same donors, that the conclusions relied on.

Everyone who donated was a healthy Caucasian. TCRdb recomputed calls from the 5' RACE reads with MiXCR, one row per CDR3 protein. The table records 570,000 or so distinct CDR3 sequences, 9.6% of them present only once. V gave up 6 bases and J gave up 6 bases, with 13 bases separating them. Germline CDR1 MGHRA, CDR2 YSYEKL. CDR3 length: 13 amino acids. The same sample was also used in a study of yellow fever vaccine responses in identical twins.

The chain has TRBV4-1 and TRBJ2-3; D is unresolved. What was sequenced was PBMCs. The sequence came from a woman under 30 in good health. This CDR3 is CASSPITSDTQYF. The CDR3 DNA is TGCGCCAGCAGTCCAATTACTTCGGATACGCAGTATTTT.